The 8 T cell receptor beta chains reported below all come from one sample, sequenced in a study of T cells after yellow fever vaccination. TCRdb independently ran MiXCR on the 5' RACE reads; one entry per CDR3 protein. The sample holds 90,000 to 150,000 distinct CDR3 sequences, around 7.2% seen once. The sequences come from CD4+ T cells sorted from PBMCs, collected approximately 47 days after the first yellow fever vaccination. The receptor source for this set is a man aged 18 to 30 who received the YFV17D yellow fever vaccine.

This clonotype was seen repeatedly, ten times or more. The chain couples TRBV14 to TRBJ2-3; 13 bases align to TRBD2. The V gene's germline CDR1 is SGHDN and CDR2 FVKESK. Trimming at V came to 2 bases and at J to 4 bases, leaving 0 bases not matched to a gene. CDR3 length equals 15 residues. CDR3 region: CASSQTSGGADTQYF. CDR3 bases: TGTGCCAGCAGCCAAACTAGCGGGGGGGCAGATACGCAGTATTTT.

This clonotype was recorded at least ten times. The chain employs TRBV7-6 and TRBJ2-1; 8 bases fit TRBD2. This CDR3 has 16 amino acids. CDR1 is SGHVS, CDR2 FNYEAQ, per germline. V lost 5 bases, J lost 8 bases, and 14 bases stayed unmatched. CDR3 bases: TGTGCCAGCAGCGCTAGAGGGCGGGGGGCTCGGGATGAGCAGTTCTTC. Its translation: CASSARGRGARDEQFF.

This clonotype was detected many times. The chain combines TRBV5-1 with TRBJ2-3; perhaps TRBD1 as D (6 bases). From germline, CDR1 is SGHRS and CDR2 YFSETQ. This CDR3 has 14 amino acids. V lost 4 bases and J 1 base, leaving 10 bases between the germline ends. For the CDR3, the DNA is TGCGCCAGCAGCCCACAGGGTGGCACAGATACGCAGTATTTT. Translated, it gives CASSPQGGTDTQYF.

This clonotype was counted ten times or more. The chain has TRBV28 and TRBJ1-6; D perhaps matches TRBD1 (5 bases). CDR1 is MDHEN, CDR2 SYDVKM, per germline. The CDR3 has 16 residues. Trimming cost V 6 bases and J 6 bases, with 18 bases left between them. CDR3 loop: CASSQKGTLFNSPLHF. The DNA for the CDR3 is TGTGCCAGCAGCCAGAAGGGGACTCTCTTTAATTCACCCCTCCACTTT. The full variable domain, its missing parts supplied by reference TRBV28 and TRBJ1-6, is DVKVTQSSRYLVKRTGEKVFLECVQDMDHENMFWYRQDPGLGLRLIYFSYDVKMKEKGDIPEGYSVSREKKERFSLILESASTNQTSMYLCASSQKGTLFNSPLHFGNGTRLTVT.

This clonotype has at least ten counts. The gene calls are TRBV4-1 and TRBJ2-1; 12 nucleotides match TRBD2. CDR1 and CDR2 (germline): MGHRA, YSYEKL. The CDR3 loop spans 16 amino acids. The V segment lost 1 base and the J segment 5 bases; nucleotides outside the gene matches: 3. The CDR3 DNA sequence: TGCGCCAGCAGCCAAGCGTCTAGCGGGGGGGACAATGAGCAGTTCTTC. Its translation is CASSQASSGGDNEQFF.

This clonotype was counted at least ten times. V gene TRBV21-1 combines with J gene TRBJ2-7; the listed D gene, TRBD1, was not tested against the DNA. TRBV21-1 constitutes a pseudogene. This CDR3 region has 15 residues. The CDR3 coding sequence is TGTGCCAGCAGCAAAGGGGGGGCAGCTCTATACGAGCAGTACGTC. It translates to CASSKGGAALYEQYV.

This clonotype has only a few counts. The CDR3 nucleotides are TGCAGTGCAAAACCGGGGGGGTGGGTAGATACGCAGTATTTT. Residues: CSAKPGGWVDTQYF. The chain employs TRBV20-1 and TRBJ2-3; 8 nucleotides match TRBD2. The junction had 10 bases not matched to a gene; V was cut back by 6 bases and J by 5 bases. The germline gives CDR1 DFQATT, CDR2 SNEGSKA (reference sequence). The CDR3 extends over 14 amino acids.

The chain uses TRBV19 and TRBJ2-5; 10 nucleotides align to TRBD2. Germline V CDR1 and CDR2: LNHDA, SQIVND (reference sequence). Losses at the gene ends were 4 bases for V and 6 bases for J; bases not matched to a gene: 2. The CDR3 totals 13 residues. Written as DNA, the CDR3 is TGTGCCAGTAGTACTAGCGGGGGCAAGACCCAGTACTTC. Its translation is CASSTSGGKTQYF.